This T cell receptor beta chain was identified in a study of Ad26.COV2.S vaccination and SARS-CoV-2 variants. Study-wide points: Breadth measured for non-spike TCRs was similar across vaccine and placebo recipients. The analyses of TCR breadth and depth may have understated the size of total T cell responses. Spike-specific TCR breadth in vaccine recipients exceeded that seen in placebo recipients. Substantial breadth in spike-specific CD8+ and CD4+ T cell responses was reportedly seen after vaccination.

This CDR3 region has 14 residues. CDR1 and CDR2 (germline): MNHEY, SMNVEV (reference sequence). V was shortened by 4 bases and J by 9 bases, with 16 bases between the two germline ends. Sequencing was performed with immunoSEQ multiplex PCR; in TCRdb, only in-frame clones are kept and a portion is missing. This table has approximately 400,000 clones, about 90% appearing once. Details on this clone: Its antigen is unknown.

The chain couples TRBV27 to TRBJ2-1; D assignment may be TRBD1 or TRBD2 (6 bases each). This receptor was obtained from a human donor who had recovered from COVID-19. The specimen comprised peripheral blood, sampled after recovery from COVID-19. The CDR3 bases are TGTGCCAGCAGTTCGGGGGCCTACTCTATTGAGCAGTTCTTC. It codes for CASSSGAYSIEQFF.